The 27 T cell receptor beta chains given below trace back to one sample, sequenced in a study of shared clonotypes between healthy human individuals (dated by TCRdb to about 2020). Libraries were prepared through the immunoSEQ multiplex PCR assay. The table was pulled from immuneACCESS by TCRdb, which kept in-frame rearrangements only. Such tables lose some clones; where checked, under half of the loss comes from unresolved V genes, and the rest has no known cause. This sample lists about 710,000 clones; around 73% were detected once. Together, the top ten hold roughly 1.9% of the sample. The sequenced material came from memory CD4+ T cells sorted from blood. Sample cell subset or site, as interpreted from the label and publication: CD45RA-negative fraction. These receptors were taken from a woman aged 25 to 45 in good health.

This clone was detected only a few times. This rearrangement joins TRBV19 to TRBJ2-3; 12 bases are shared with TRBD2. Trimming took 0 bases from V and 0 from J; bases not matched to a gene: 7. Germline V gene data show CDR1 as LNHDA and CDR2 as SQIVND (reference sequence). This CDR3 has 19 residues. CDR3 sequence reads: CASSIDASGRAGSTDTQYF. CDR3 sequence (DNA): TGTGCCAGTAGTATAGATGCTAGCGGGAGGGCCGGGAGCACAGATACGCAGTATTTT. Full variable domain (outside the CDR3, taken from reference TRBV19 and TRBJ2-3): DGGITQSPKYLFRKEGQNVTLSCEQNLNHDAMYWYRQDPGQGLRLIYYSQIVNDFQKGDIAEGYSVSREKKESFPLTVTSAQKNPTAFYLCASSIDASGRAGSTDTQYFGPGTRLTVL.

The J gene is TRBJ2-2, the V gene TRBV28; TRBD1 might be the D (6 bases). CDR1 and CDR2 from the germline V gene are MDHEN and SYDVKM. V shed 6 bases and J shed 4 bases, with 21 bases lying between them. The CDR3 extends over 17 amino acids. The CDR3 sequence: CASSPTLGQSTTGELFF. The CDR3 coding sequence is TGTGCCAGCAGCCCGACCTTAGGACAGTCCACCACCGGGGAGCTGTTTTTT.

The rearrangement uses TRBV6-5 and TRBJ1-5; D gene ambiguous. The V and J ends lost 0 bases and 4 bases respectively, with 13 bases between them. Germline V lookup: CDR1 MNHEY, CDR2 SVGAGI. The CDR3 extends over 16 amino acids. The CDR3 loop reads CASSYSFCVINQPQHF. The CDR3 DNA is TGTGCCAGCAGTTACTCGTTCTGTGTGATTAATCAGCCCCAGCATTTT.

This clone was counted only a few times. V and J are TRBV5-5 and TRBJ2-1; D not certain. The V gene's germline CDR1 is SGHKS and CDR2 YYEKEE (reference sequence). The CDR3 extends over 12 amino acids. Trimming left V 1 base short and J 6 bases short, with 5 bases between. CDR3 loop: CASSLPPNEQFF. In nucleotides, the CDR3 is TGTGCCAGCAGCTTGCCCCCCAATGAGCAGTTCTTC. Looking up the rest from reference TRBV5-5 and TRBJ2-1 gives the full variable domain: DAGVTQSPTHLIKTRGQQVTLRCSPISGHKSVSWYQQVLGQGPQFIFQYYEKEERGRGNFPDRFSARQFPNYSSELNVNALLLGDSALYLCASSLPPNEQFFGPGTRLTVL.

About this clone itself: Other DNA variants within this sample encode the same CDR3. The J gene is TRBJ2-1, the V gene TRBV5-4; no firm D call. V lost 3 bases, J lost 5 bases, and 3 bases lay in between. Germline CDR1 reads SGHNT; CDR2 reads YYREEE (reference sequence). The CDR3 is 11 residues long. The CDR3 region is CASSSNNEQFF. DNA of the CDR3: TGTGCCAGCAGCTCGAACAATGAGCAGTTCTTC.

The rearrangement joins TRBV5-1 to TRBJ2-2; weak D call: TRBD1 (6 bases). CDR3 size: 15 residues. Trimming shortened V by 0 bases and J by 4 bases, and 10 bases separated the two germline ends. Germline CDR1 is SGHRS and CDR2 is YFSETQ. The CDR3 is CASSLVGHLTGELFF. The CDR3 nucleotides read TGCGCCAGCAGCTTGGTGGGACACCTCACCGGGGAGCTGTTTTTT.

This chain connects TRBV5-4 to TRBJ2-3, with TRBD2 identical over 15 bases. V shed 2 bases and J 7 bases; nucleotides not matched to a gene: 8. This CDR3 is 17 amino acids long. Germline CDR1 is SGHNT and CDR2 is YYREEE (reference sequence). CDR3 protein: CASSLGLAGGGKNTQYF. CDR3 in DNA: TGTGCCAGCAGCTTAGGACTAGCGGGAGGGGGGAAAAATACGCAGTATTTT.

The chain recombines TRBV23-1 with TRBJ2-1, with D unclear. TRBV23-1 is an ORF for which the function is uncertain. The CDR3 contains 13 residues. The V and J ends lost 0 bases and 7 bases respectively, with 7 bases between them. CDR3 coding DNA: TGCGCCAGCAGTCAATCAGTGAAGAATGAGCAGTTCTTC. This encodes CASSQSVKNEQFF.

As DNA, the CDR3 is TGTGCCAGCACCTCGGGTAGCGGATCCTACGAGCAGTACTTC. This encodes CASTSGSGSYEQYF. The chain uses TRBV2 and TRBJ2-7, with a possible D match to TRBD2 (6 bases). This CDR3 contains 14 residues. Trimming shortened V by 7 bases and J by 1 base, and 14 bases separated the two germline ends. CDR1 SNHLY and CDR2 FYNNEI come from the germline V gene.

The chain couples TRBV5-1 to TRBJ2-3, with TRBD2 matching 8 bases. Germline V CDR1 and CDR2: SGHRS, YFSETQ. This CDR3 has 17 amino acids. J was trimmed by 2 bases and V by 4 bases; bases with no gene match: 12. The CDR3 region has the DNA TGCGCCAGCAGCCGAATAAAAACTAGCGGCATCACAGATACGCAGTATTTT. This sequence encodes CASSRIKTSGITDTQYF.

The rearrangement joins TRBV27 to TRBJ2-2; TRBD2 matches 8 bases. The CDR3 is 15 residues long. With 8 bases clipped from V and 4 bases from J, the junction kept 9 bases outside the gene matches. Germline loops: CDR1 MNHEY, CDR2 SMNVEV (reference sequence). CDR3 sequence: CASAVREGITGELFF. DNA of the CDR3: TGTGCCAGCGCTGTACGGGAGGGTATCACCGGGGAGCTGTTTTTT.

In this sample, this clone turned up many times. This chain links TRBV6-5 with TRBJ2-2; 9 positions match TRBD1. The length of the CDR3 is 16 residues. The ends lost 2 bases at V and 7 bases at J; junction bases unmatched: 8. The V gene's germline CDR1 is MNHEY and CDR2 SVGAGI. The CDR3 sequence is CASSYRTTGGSGELFF. CDR3 bases: TGTGCCAGCAGTTACCGTACCACAGGGGGCAGCGGGGAGCTGTTTTTT.

The chain carries TRBV2 and TRBJ2-3; no clear D. V was trimmed by 4 bases and J by 4 bases, leaving 12 bases between them. The CDR3 spans 14 residues. Germline V gene lookup returns CDR1 SNHLY and CDR2 FYNNEI. The CDR3 DNA follows: TGTGCCAGCAGTGTCGATGGTACTGCAGATACGCAGTATTTT. It yields the protein CASSVDGTADTQYF.

V usage is TRBV7-7 and J usage is TRBJ2-5; TRBD1 matches at 9 bases. The CDR3 is 15 amino acids. V dropped 5 bases and J dropped 5; count of bases not matched to a gene: 9. CDR1 and CDR2 (germline): SSHAT, FNYEAQ (reference sequence). The CDR3 spells CASSPPGTGLETQYF. The CDR3 nucleotides read TGTGCCAGCAGCCCGCCCGGGACAGGGTTGGAGACCCAGTACTTC. The full variable domain, completed using reference TRBV7-7 and TRBJ2-5, is GAGVSQSPRYKVTKRGQDVTLRCDPISSHATLYWYQQALGQGPEFLTYFNYEAQPDKSGLPSDRFSAERPEGSISTLTIQRTEQRDSAMYRCASSPPGTGLETQYFGPGTRLLVL.

This rearrangement joins TRBV6-5 to TRBJ2-6, with D unresolved. The germline gives CDR1 MNHEY, CDR2 SVGAGI. V was shortened by 6 bases and J by 3 bases, with 9 bases between the two germline ends. The CDR3 is made up of 14 amino acids. This CDR3 reads CASRGKSGANVLTF. The CDR3 DNA reads TGTGCCAGCAGGGGTAAGAGTGGGGCCAACGTCCTGACTTTC.

This sequence joins TRBV6-6 and TRBJ2-7; D remains ambiguous. V gave up 5 bases and J gave up 0 bases, with 5 bases separating them. The germline gives CDR1 MNHNY, CDR2 SVGAGI (reference sequence). The CDR3 loop spans 12 amino acids. CDR3 loop: CASSQSSYEQYF. The CDR3 DNA is TGTGCCAGCAGTCAAAGCTCCTACGAGCAGTACTTC.

The gene calls are TRBV28 and TRBJ1-1; 9 nucleotides line up with TRBD1. The CDR3 loop spans 14 amino acids. V was clipped by 8 bases and J by 1 base; unmatched bases: 5. Germline assignment: CDR1 MDHEN and CDR2 SYDVKM. The CDR3 reads CASGGTGRNTEAFF. For the CDR3, the DNA is TGTGCCAGCGGGGGGACAGGGAGGAACACTGAAGCTTTCTTT.

V is TRBV11-2 and J is TRBJ1-1, with D unclear. Trimming removed 5 bases from V and 1 base from J, with 14 bases in between. Germline values: CDR1 SGHAT, CDR2 FQNNGV. The CDR3 sequence is 15 residues long. Here the CDR3 DNA reads TGTGCCAGCAGCCAAGACTTGTGGAGGAACACTGAAGCTTTCTTT. Its protein is CASSQDLWRNTEAFF.

J is TRBJ2-7 and V is TRBV28, with D possibly being TRBD2 (7 bases). CDR3 length: 16 residues. Trimming left V 8 bases short and J 3 bases short, with 23 bases between. The germline V gene has CDR1 MDHEN and CDR2 SYDVKM. The CDR3 here is CASLPSGAGVRYEQYF. The CDR3 region has the DNA TGTGCCAGCCTTCCTTCGGGGGCGGGAGTTCGCTACGAGCAGTACTTC.

This sequence joins TRBV5-4 and TRBJ2-5, with D perhaps TRBD2 (5 bases). Trimming cost V 0 bases and J 2 bases, with 14 bases left between them. Germline V gene lookup returns CDR1 SGHNT and CDR2 YYREEE (reference sequence). This CDR3 comprises 16 residues. CDR3 coding DNA: TGTGCCAGCAGCTTGGCCGGAGGACTTTTGCAAGAGACCCAGTACTTC. Translating gives CASSLAGGLLQETQYF.

The genes are TRBV25-1 and TRBJ2-7; 9 bases line up with TRBD2. The CDR3 consists of 15 residues. The germline V gene has CDR1 MGHDK and CDR2 SYGVNS. The V gene end was trimmed by 8 bases and the J gene end by 1 base; junction bases not matched to a gene: 9. CDR3 DNA sequence: TGTGCCAGCTCACTAGCGGGTGGAGGATCCTACGAGCAGTACTTC. Amino acids: CASSLAGGGSYEQYF.

On this clone: The sample carries other DNA sequences with the same CDR3. The rearrangement links TRBV2 to TRBJ1-1; no firm D call. This CDR3 is built from 13 residues. V lost 2 bases and J lost 0, with 4 bases in between. Per the germline V gene, CDR1 is SNHLY and CDR2 is FYNNEI. The chain's CDR3 is CASSEQLNTEAFF. The CDR3 region has the DNA TGTGCCAGCAGTGAACAGTTGAACACTGAAGCTTTCTTT.

Of note for this clone: This sample includes further DNA sequences coding for the same CDR3. V is TRBV28 and J is TRBJ2-7, with D hard to call. Germline V lookup: CDR1 MDHEN, CDR2 SYDVKM. The CDR3 consists of 11 residues. Deletions cut 3 bases from V and 6 bases from J, with 6 bases between. This CDR3 is CASSLSREQYF. CDR3 nucleotide sequence: TGTGCCAGCAGTTTGAGTCGCGAGCAGTACTTC.

This chain connects TRBV25-1 to TRBJ2-1, with D unclear. The CDR3 runs 13 residues. CDR1 MGHDK and CDR2 SYGVNS come from the germline V gene. V was cut by 0 bases and J by 7 bases, with 7 bases left in between. CDR3 DNA: TGTGCCAGCAGTGAATACTTGGCGAATGAGCAGTTCTTC. It codes for CASSEYLANEQFF. Drawing the rest from reference TRBV25-1 and TRBJ2-1, the complete variable domain is EADIYQTPRYLVIGTGKKITLECSQTMGHDKMYWYQQDPGMELHLIHYSYGVNSTEKGDLSSESTVSRIRTEHFPLTLESARPSHTSQYLCASSEYLANEQFFGPGTRLTVL.

This clone has a handful of counts. V usage is TRBV30 and J usage is TRBJ2-7; TRBD2 matches 12 bases. The CDR3 is 14 amino acids. In germline, CDR1 is GTSNPN, CDR2 SVGIG (reference sequence). Germline trimming cut 3 bases from V and 4 bases from J; bases unmatched to any gene: 4. CDR3 DNA sequence: TGTGCCTGGAGGACTAGCGGGAGTAGGTACGAGCAGTACTTC. Protein: CAWRTSGSRYEQYF.

The table lists this clone with a count of one. V usage is TRBV5-1 and J usage is TRBJ1-1, with D possibly being TRBD1 (5 bases). Germline CDR1 and CDR2: SGHRS and YFSETQ. The CDR3 has 14 residues. V lost 5 bases, J lost 3 bases, and 14 bases lay in between. CDR3 loop: CASRSVGGDTEAFF. The CDR3 DNA sequence: TGCGCCAGCAGGTCCGTGGGGGGTGACACTGAAGCTTTCTTT.

The rearrangement links TRBV21-1 to TRBJ1-5. TRBV21-1 is a listed pseudogene. The CDR3 spans 16 residues. As DNA, the CDR3 is TGTGCCAGCAGCAAAGCGGATGGCACAGCGAATCAGCCCCAGCATTTT. It specifies CASSKADGTANQPQHF.